Sequencing of this T cell receptor beta chain was carried out in a study of shared clonotypes between healthy human individuals. The table lists this clone with many counts. The team ran DNA from unsorted PBMCs on ten immunoSEQ deep assay plates for sequencing. Libraries were prepared by immunoSEQ multiplex PCR; TCRdb keeps only in-frame clonotypes and omits some of them. The data show fewer than 550,000 clones, nearly 80% seen once. Donors were Caucasian adults residing in Nashville, Tennessee, USA. Sequenced: PBMCs. This clonotype originated in a woman aged 40 to 50 in good health. Some clones in this sample may be carry-over from other donors' samples.

The CDR3 region is CSAREDGYTF. The CDR3 DNA reads as TGCAGTGCTAGAGAGGACGGCTACACCTTC. This sequence joins TRBV20-1 and TRBJ1-2; the D is unclear. Germline V gives CDR1 DFQATT, CDR2 SNEGSKA (reference sequence). V dropped 0 bases and J dropped 8 bases, with 4 bases sitting between them. The CDR3 is 10 amino acids.